These T cell receptor beta chains were read from a single sample in a study of blood T cell repertoires in COVID-19. The assay was immunoSEQ multiplex PCR, and TCRdb's table has in-frame clones only and misses some. Found here are under 300,000 clones, 65% to 80% of them singletons; the top ten hold around 4.1%. The source material was peripheral blood. The source is a woman between 40 and 55 years old with active or convalescent COVID-19. CDR3s include the opening cysteine and the closing phenylalanine or tryptophan. Each record gives: V gene, D gene, clone size, J gene, CDR3 DNA, CDR3 protein. D genes are given only for firm matches. Clone size, where shown, is once, few, many, or a class for clones that have expanded.

>TRBV3-1/TRBV3-2|NA|NA|TRBJ2-3
TGTGCCAGCAGCCCAGGGAACGGAGGCACAGATACGCAGTATTTT
CASSPGNGGTDTQYF
>TRBV5-1|TRBD1|NA|TRBJ2-5
TGCGCCAGCAGCTTGGACCTGGGACAGATCGGGTTCGGGGAGACCCAGTACTTC
CASSLDLGQIGFGETQYF
>TRBV18|TRBD1|NA|TRBJ1-2
TGTGCCAGCTCGCAGGCAGGGGGCCCTTACTATGGCTACACCTTC
CASSQAGGPYYGYTF
>TRBV5-1|NA|NA|TRBJ1-2
TGCGCCAGCAGCTTGGTCCAGGGCGCTGTCTATGGCTACACCTTC
CASSLVQGAVYGYTF
>TRBV13|NA|NA|TRBJ2-1
TGTGCCAGCAGCTTCGGGGGGCCAGCCAATGAGCAGTTCTTC
CASSFGGPANEQFF
>TRBV5-1|TRBD1|NA|TRBJ2-6
TGCGCCAGCAGATTAGGGGGACAGGGAATAGCTGGGGCCAACGTCCTGACTTTC
CASRLGGQGIAGANVLTF
>TRBV5-5|NA|NA|TRBJ1-2
TGTGCCAGCAGCTTCACAGGGTTGGACTATGGCTACACCTTC
CASSFTGLDYGYTF
>TRBV10-2|TRBD1|NA|TRBJ1-4
TGCGCCAGCAGGGCCGGGACAGGGGAAAAACTGTTTTTT
CASRAGTGEKLFF
>TRBV4-1|TRBD2|NA|TRBJ2-5
TGCGCCAGCAGCCAAGGTGGCGGACTAGCCCGCTCAGAGACCCAGTACTTC
CASSQGGGLARSETQYF
>TRBV5-1|TRBD1|NA|TRBJ1-2
TGCGCCAGCAGCCCCGGCAGGGACAGGGGTGGCTACACCTTC
CASSPGRDRGGYTF
>TRBV9|NA|once|TRBJ1-2
TGTGCCAGCAGCGTAGAACAAAATAACTATGGCTACACCTTC
CASSVEQNNYGYTF
>TRBV11-2|TRBD2|NA|TRBJ2-5
TGTGCCAGCAGCCCTGGACTAGCCGTAGAGACCCAGTACTTC
CASSPGLAVETQYF
>TRBV6-4|NA|NA|TRBJ1-6
TGTGCCAGCCGCGAGGAGGGATCGGCCAATTCACCCCTCCACTTT
CASREEGSANSPLHF
>TRBV2|NA|NA|TRBJ1-1
TGTGCCAGCAAGTATCGGGACACTGAAGCTTTCTTT
CASKYRDTEAFF
>TRBV6-5|NA|NA|TRBJ1-1
TGTGCCAGCAGGGGCACAGGGTTACGGAGGGCTTTCTTT
CASRGTGLRRAFF
>TRBV30|NA|NA|TRBJ2-3
TGTGCCTGGAGTGTGGGCCACGGCGCAGATACGCAGTATTTT
CAWSVGHGADTQYF
>TRBV27|NA|many|TRBJ1-4
TGTGCCAGCAGTTTACTCTATAATGAAAAACTGTTTTTT
CASSLLYNEKLFF
>TRBV9|NA|NA|TRBJ2-6
TGTGCCAGCAGCGTAGCGCTAGGACAGTCTGGGGCCAACGTCCTGACTTTC
CASSVALGQSGANVLTF
>TRBV7-8|NA|NA|TRBJ1-5
TGTGCCAGCAGCTTAGACGGTCCCCAGCCCCAGCATTTT
CASSLDGPQPQHF
>TRBV28|TRBD2|NA|TRBJ2-1
TGTGCCAGCAGATACGCCGGATTAGCGGGGCCATACAATGAGCAGTTCTTC
CASRYAGLAGPYNEQFF
>TRBV5-1|TRBD2|NA|TRBJ2-4
TGCGCCAGCAGCTTGGTAGTTATGGCGGGGGGGAAAGCCAAAAACATTCAGTACTTC
CASSLVVMAGGKAKNIQYF
>TRBV5-1|TRBD1|NA|TRBJ1-2
TGCGCCAGCAGCCTCGGGACAGGGGGCGGCTATGGCTACACCTTC
CASSLGTGGGYGYTF
>TRBV19|TRBD1|medium-sized|TRBJ1-1
TGTGCCAGTAGTCCTTGGACAGGATTATGGAGGACTGATATGAACACTGAAGCTTTCTTT
CASSPWTGLWRTDMNTEAFF
>TRBV13|NA|NA|TRBJ2-7
TGTGCCAGCAGAAGCGGGGGAGGACAGGGGATTTCGTACGAGCAGTACTTC
CASRSGGGQGISYEQYF
>TRBV4-2|TRBD1|NA|TRBJ2-1
TGTGCCAGCAGCCAAGATATGTTACAGGGGGCATGGAATGAGCAGTTCTTC
CASSQDMLQGAWNEQFF
>TRBV9|TRBD1|NA|TRBJ2-1
TGTGCCAGCAGCGTAGATACAGGGGTGATCGATGAGCAGTTCTTC
CASSVDTGVIDEQFF
>TRBV19|TRBD1|NA|TRBJ1-6
TGTGCCAGTAGTATTGGACAGGGGGGCGGTAATTCACCCCTCCACTTT
CASSIGQGGGNSPLHF
>TRBV5-1|NA|many|TRBJ1-4
TGCGCCAGCAGCGACCGGGGAGGGGCAACTAATGAAAAACTGTTTTTT
CASSDRGGATNEKLFF
>TRBV4-2|TRBD1|NA|TRBJ1-1
TGTGCCAGCAGCGCCCGGGGACAGGGGGCTTACACTGAAGCTTTCTTT
CASSARGQGAYTEAFF
>TRBV30|NA|NA|TRBJ1-2
TGTGCCTGGAGTTCGGGGGGTAACTATGGCTACACCTTC
CAWSSGGNYGYTF
>TRBV5-5|TRBD2|once|TRBJ2-1
TGTGCCAGCAGCTTGTTCTTGCGGGGGGCCAATGAGCAGTTCTTC
CASSLFLRGANEQFF
>TRBV30|NA|few|TRBJ1-3
TGTGCCTGGAGTGTTCCCGGAGGACTGAACTCTGGAAACACCATATATTTT
CAWSVPGGLNSGNTIYF
>TRBV5-1|NA|once|TRBJ1-6
TGCGCCAGCAGCGCTGTCGCTCGGACAGAGTATAATTCACCCCTCCACTTT
CASSAVARTEYNSPLHF
>TRBV27|NA|NA|TRBJ1-5
TGTGCCAGCAGTTTGGGGCAGTACAATCAGCCCCAGCATTTT
CASSLGQYNQPQHF
>TRBV18|NA|few|TRBJ2-5
TGTGCCAGCTCACCAAACGTCAGGGCGCGGGAGACCCAGTACTTC
CASSPNVRARETQYF
>TRBV9|NA|NA|TRBJ1-6
TGTGCCAGCAGCGTAGCGACAGAGAATTCACCCCTCCACTTT
CASSVATENSPLHF
>TRBV28|TRBD1|once|TRBJ1-2
TGTGCCAGCAGCCCCCCGGGACAGGGCACCTATGGCTACACCTTC
CASSPPGQGTYGYTF
>TRBV7-2|NA|NA|TRBJ2-3
TGTGCCAGCAGCTTGAATCAAGGGGTCGATACGCAGTATTTT
CASSLNQGVDTQYF
>TRBV5-6|TRBD1|NA|TRBJ1-2
TGTGCCAGCAGCTGGAGTGGGACAGGACAAGGCTACACCTTC
CASSWSGTGQGYTF
>TRBV7-9|TRBD1|NA|TRBJ1-1
TGTGCCAGCAGCTCGACAGGGAATGGTGACACTGAAGCTTTCTTT
CASSSTGNGDTEAFF
>TRBV5-8|NA|NA|TRBJ1-5
TGTGCCAGCAGTTTGGGCGGGTACGGTCAGCCCCAGCATTTT
CASSLGGYGQPQHF